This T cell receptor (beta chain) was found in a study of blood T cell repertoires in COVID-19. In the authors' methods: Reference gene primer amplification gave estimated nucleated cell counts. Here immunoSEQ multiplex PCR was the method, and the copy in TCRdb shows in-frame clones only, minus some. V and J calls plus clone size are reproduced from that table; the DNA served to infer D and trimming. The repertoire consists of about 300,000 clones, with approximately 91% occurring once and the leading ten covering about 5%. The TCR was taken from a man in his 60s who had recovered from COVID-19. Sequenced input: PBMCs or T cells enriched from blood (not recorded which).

The CDR3 region is CASSLQGDDTEAFF. The DNA for the CDR3 is TGCGCCAGCAGCTTGCAGGGGGATGACACTGAAGCTTTCTTT. The gene calls are TRBV5-1 and TRBJ1-1; TRBD1 matches at 7 bases. From germline, CDR1 is SGHRS and CDR2 YFSETQ. There are 14 residues in the CDR3. With 1 base clipped from V and 3 bases from J, the junction kept 3 bases outside the gene matches. The whole variable domain, remainder taken from reference TRBV5-1 and TRBJ1-1, is KAGVTQTPRYLIKTRGQQVTLSCSPISGHRSVSWYQQTPGQGLQFLFEYFSETQRNKGNFPGRFSGRQFSNSRSEMNVSTLELGDSALYLCASSLQGDDTEAFFGQGTRLTVV.